The 18 T cell receptor beta chains presented below share a single source sample, sequenced in a study of regulatory T cells in long-lasting Graves disease (dated by TCRdb to the early 2020s). The time point label of this sample denotes: newly diagnosed GD, antithyroid drugs for less than 3 months. For both TCR sequencing and RNA sequencing, RNA was extracted from PBMCs in TRIzol. Libraries were made using multiplex PCR. Sequenced on an Illumina HiSeq 4000. To build TCR beta libraries, CDR3 regions were amplified by Arm-PCR using iRepertoire HTBI primers. The public reads were reprocessed in TCRdb via fastp at Q25 and MiXCR, keeping in-frame beta chains. CDR3 protein sequences are deduplicated, and each keeps its most common genes and DNA. This sample gives 250,000 to 300,000 distinct CDR3 sequences in total; about 18% of them show up just once. The ten largest clones represent less than 15% of the sample.

These data also formed part of another study, on T cells in Graves' hyperthyroidism and ophthalmopathy.

Sequenced here: peripheral blood mononuclear cells (PBMCs), sampled at new diagnosis, from a patient treated with antithyroid drugs. These receptor sequences come from a woman between 25 and 40 years old with Graves disease. Donor details come from another sample of the same person, matched by shared clones.

V gene TRBV20-1 combines with J gene TRBJ1-2; D unresolved. Looked up from germline, CDR1 is DFQATT and CDR2 is SNEGSKA (reference sequence). V was clipped by 5 bases and J by 8 bases, with 15 bases between them. The CDR3 is made up of 12 amino acids. The CDR3 region is CSAPREGGGYTF. For the CDR3, the DNA is TGCAGTGCTCCTCGGGAGGGCGGCGGCTACACCTTC.

This clonotype was counted many times. The CDR3: CASSGAGSIYNEQFF. The CDR3 nucleotides read TGTGCCAGCTCGGGGGCCGGATCCATCTACAATGAGCAGTTCTTC. The V call is TRBV18, the J call TRBJ2-1; perhaps TRBD1 as D (6 bases). The CDR3 is 15 amino acids. V lost 6 bases and J lost 3, with 15 bases in between. CDR1 is KGHSH, CDR2 LQKENI, per germline.

This clonotype was counted at least ten times. The J gene is TRBJ2-1, the V gene TRBV4-1, with D perhaps matching TRBD1 (5 bases). Germline CDR1 reads MGHRA; CDR2 reads YSYEKL. The V gene lost 4 bases and the J gene lost 2 bases, with 12 bases spanning the gap. The CDR3 length is 15 residues. In DNA form, the CDR3 reads TGCGCCAGCAGCCGGGGCGGTGTGGCCTACAATGAGCAGTTCTTC. Protein: CASSRGGVAYNEQFF.

This clonotype was seen ten or more times. J is TRBJ1-2 and V is TRBV7-2, with 7 bases matching TRBD1. The CDR3 runs 19 residues. Germline V gene data show CDR1 as SGHTA and CDR2 as FQGNSA. J was trimmed by 4 bases and V by 7 bases; bases with no gene match: 24. In nucleotides, the CDR3 is TGTGCCAGCAACTCACCCTTCGGCGGACGAGGGGGACAGCTCTATGGCTACACCTTC. This sequence encodes CASNSPFGGRGGQLYGYTF.

The gene calls are TRBV7-6 and TRBJ1-1, with D maybe TRBD1 (6 bases). CDR1 is SGHVS, CDR2 FNYEAQ, per germline. V shed 5 bases and J shed 6 bases, with 13 bases lying between them. The CDR3 spans 13 residues. CDR3: CASSQQQGAEAFF. The DNA for the CDR3 is TGTGCCAGCAGCCAACAACAGGGAGCTGAAGCTTTCTTT.

This clonotype was counted ten times or more. This chain links TRBV7-2 with TRBJ1-5, with D perhaps TRBD1 (5 bases). Per germline, CDR1 SGHTA and CDR2 FQGNSA. Trimming took 1 base from V and 2 from J, leaving 9 bases between them. The CDR3 covers 15 residues. This chain's CDR3 is CASSLERGGNQPQHF. Written as DNA, the CDR3 is TGTGCCAGCAGCTTAGAGAGAGGGGGCAATCAGCCCCAGCATTTT.

This clonotype was found many times. J is TRBJ2-7 and V is TRBV12-3 or TRBV12-4; D call uncertain. The V end was cut by 3 bases, the J end by 3 bases, with 15 bases between. This CDR3 spans 15 amino acids. CDR3: CASSLSLDGFYEQYF. CDR3 nucleotide sequence: TGTGCCAGCAGTTTGTCCTTGGACGGATTCTACGAGCAGTACTTC.

The chain couples TRBV20-1 to TRBJ2-3; D is unclear. The CDR3 covers 12 residues. V gave up 0 bases and J gave up 4 bases, with 5 bases separating them. CDR1 DFQATT and CDR2 SNEGSKA come from the germline V gene (reference sequence). CDR3 loop: CSARDSPDTQYF. In DNA form, the CDR3 reads TGCAGTGCTAGAGATTCCCCAGATACGCAGTATTTT.

This clonotype appeared many times. The chain couples TRBV9 to TRBJ2-2; D might be TRBD2 (6 bases). Trimming cost V 0 bases and J 0 bases, with 9 bases left between them. The germline V gene has CDR1 SGDLS and CDR2 YYNGEE. The CDR3 covers 16 residues. The CDR3 nucleotides read TGTGCCAGCAGCGTAGTACCTAGCGCGAACACCGGGGAGCTGTTTTTT. Amino acid sequence: CASSVVPSANTGELFF.

There are many counts of this clonotype. This chain connects TRBV7-2 to TRBJ1-5, with a tentative D call TRBD1 (5 bases). Germline assignment: CDR1 SGHTA and CDR2 FQGNSA. The CDR3 runs to 15 residues. Trimming removed 1 base at V and 6 bases at J, with 13 bases between. CDR3 sequence: CASSLEGQGGQPQHF. CDR3 bases: TGTGCCAGCAGCTTAGAAGGGCAGGGAGGTCAGCCCCAGCATTTT.

The chain employs TRBV20-1 and TRBJ2-1; D is ambiguous. CDR1 and CDR2 (germline): DFQATT, SNEGSKA (reference sequence). The CDR3 has 14 residues. The V end was cut by 7 bases, the J end by 5 bases, with 18 bases between. CDR3 in DNA: TGCAGTGTCCAACTACCTCAAAAGAACAATGAGCAGTTCTTC. Translated: CSVQLPQKNNEQFF.

The rearrangement uses TRBV20-1 and TRBJ2-5, with 10 bases lining up with TRBD2. V was clipped by 5 bases and J by 5 bases; unmatched bases: 20. There are 18 residues in the CDR3. CDR1 is DFQATT, CDR2 SNEGSKA, per germline (reference sequence). Here the CDR3 reads CSAPSSGGAFFESETQYF. The CDR3 coding sequence is TGCAGTGCTCCATCGAGCGGGGGGGCGTTTTTTGAGTCGGAGACCCAGTACTTC.

There are many counts of this clonotype. The CDR3 coding sequence is TGTGCCAGCAGACCAAGTTTAGGACAGCAAGAGACCCAGTACTTC. Residues: CASRPSLGQQETQYF. The V call is TRBV3-1, the J call TRBJ2-5, with a weak D call TRBD1 (6 bases). This CDR3 contains 15 residues. Trimming shortened V by 6 bases and J by 2 bases, and 16 bases separated the two germline ends. The germline V gene has CDR1 LGHDT and CDR2 YNNKEL (reference sequence).

This clonotype came up many times. This rearrangement joins TRBV20-1 to TRBJ1-2; the match to TRBD1 covers 7 bases. V dropped 4 bases and J dropped 2; count of bases not matched to a gene: 16. The V gene's germline CDR1 is DFQATT and CDR2 SNEGSKA (reference sequence). The length of the CDR3 is 17 residues. The CDR3: CSATALVGTGANYGYTF. The DNA of the CDR3 is TGCAGTGCTACCGCCCTGGTTGGTACAGGGGCAAACTATGGCTACACCTTC.

This clonotype was counted ten times or more. The chain links TRBV7-9 to TRBJ1-6; D is perhaps TRBD1 (5 bases). Germline V gene data show CDR1 as SEHNR and CDR2 as FQNEAQ (reference sequence). Trimming stripped 1 base from V and 0 bases from J, with 7 bases between. There are 16 residues in the CDR3. The CDR3 region has the DNA TGTGCCAGCAGCTTAGGGGGGAGCTCCTATAATTCACCCCTCCACTTT. Translated, it gives CASSLGGSSYNSPLHF.

This clonotype has at least ten counts. The genes are TRBV9 and TRBJ2-2, with 8 positions matching TRBD1. Germline loops: CDR1 SGDLS, CDR2 YYNGEE. CDR3 length: 16 residues. V trimming: 0 bases; J trimming: 4 bases; junction bases outside the gene matches: 5. CDR3 in DNA: TGTGCCAGCAGCGTAGTGGGGGACAGGACCACCGGGGAGCTGTTTTTT. Residues: CASSVVGDRTTGELFF.

This clonotype has at least ten counts. The genes are TRBV20-1 and TRBJ2-3, with TRBD1 identical over 7 bases. The J segment lost 7 bases and the V segment lost 3 bases, leaving 10 bases of the junction unmatched. The V gene's germline CDR1 is DFQATT and CDR2 SNEGSKA (reference sequence). The CDR3 runs 14 residues. This CDR3 is CSARAPTGTNTQYF. The CDR3 nucleotides are TGCAGTGCTAGGGCCCCGACAGGGACGAATACGCAGTATTTT.

This clonotype appeared many times. The rearrangement links TRBV5-5 to TRBJ1-5, with TRBD1 matching over 7 bases. CDR3 length: 13 residues. Per the germline V gene, CDR1 is SGHKS and CDR2 is YYEKEE (reference sequence). V lost 0 bases and J lost 9; bases outside the gene matches: 3. The CDR3 here is CASSLGWDRPQHF. The DNA of the CDR3 is TGTGCCAGCAGCTTGGGGTGGGACAGGCCCCAGCATTTT.